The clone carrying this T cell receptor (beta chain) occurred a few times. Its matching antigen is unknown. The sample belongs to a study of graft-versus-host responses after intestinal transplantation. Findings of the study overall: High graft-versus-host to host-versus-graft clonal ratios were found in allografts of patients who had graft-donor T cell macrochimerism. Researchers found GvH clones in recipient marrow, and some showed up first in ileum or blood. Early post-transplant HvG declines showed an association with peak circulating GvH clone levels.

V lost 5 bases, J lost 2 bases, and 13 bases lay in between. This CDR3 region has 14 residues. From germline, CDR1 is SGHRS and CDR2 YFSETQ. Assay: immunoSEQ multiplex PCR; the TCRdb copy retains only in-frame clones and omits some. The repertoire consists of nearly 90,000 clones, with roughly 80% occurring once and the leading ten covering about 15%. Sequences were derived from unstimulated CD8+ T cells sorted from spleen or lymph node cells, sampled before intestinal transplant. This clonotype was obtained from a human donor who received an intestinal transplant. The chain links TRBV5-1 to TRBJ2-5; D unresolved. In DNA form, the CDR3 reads TGCGCCAGCAGGTCGACGGAATCACAAGAGACCCAGTACTTC. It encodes CASRSTESQETQYF.